Below, 20 T cell receptor beta chains from the same sample are listed, as sequenced in a study of T cell responses to AZD1222 COVID-19 vaccine. Assay: immunoSEQ multiplex PCR; the TCRdb copy retains only in-frame clones and omits some. The sample records 130,000 to 150,000 clones, more than 70% being singletons. The input for sequencing was peripheral blood, taken on day 0 of MenACWY control vaccination. The receptors were sampled from an adult in good health.

The rearrangement uses TRBV7-9 and TRBJ1-5, with D tentatively TRBD1 (6 bases). This CDR3 has 15 residues. Germline CDR1 is SEHNR and CDR2 is FQNEAQ (reference sequence). The V end was cut by 4 bases, the J end by 5 bases, with 15 bases between. The CDR3 reads CASSSTRDTYQPQHF. CDR3 coding DNA: TGTGCCAGCAGCTCCACCCGGGACACCTATCAGCCCCAGCATTTT.

The chain joins TRBV11-2 to TRBJ2-1, with TRBD1 as a possible D gene (5 bases). Germline V gene sequence: CDR1 SGHAT, CDR2 FQNNGV. This CDR3 comprises 13 residues. Trimming left V 6 bases short and J 4 bases short, with 10 bases between. CDR3 coding DNA: TGTGCCAGCAGTCCCGACAGATACAATGAGCAGTTCTTC. Protein: CASSPDRYNEQFF.

V gene TRBV14 combines with J gene TRBJ2-7; 8 positions agree with TRBD1. J was trimmed by 0 bases and V by 8 bases; bases with no gene match: 3. The germline CDR1 and CDR2 sequences are SGHDN and FVKESK. CDR3 length equals 13 residues. The CDR3 protein is CASRDRNSYEQYF. The CDR3 coding sequence is TGTGCCAGCCGGGACAGGAACTCCTACGAGCAGTACTTC.

The chain couples TRBV28 to TRBJ2-7, with a weak D call TRBD1 (6 bases). V was clipped by 6 bases and J by 2 bases, with 14 bases between them. Per the germline V gene, CDR1 is MDHEN and CDR2 is SYDVKM. The CDR3 covers 14 residues. CDR3 nucleotides: TGTGCCAGCAGCGTCCTGACAGGAACCTACGAGCAGTACTTC. Translated: CASSVLTGTYEQYF.

The V and J genes are TRBV5-1 and TRBJ2-1; a weak D match, TRBD2 (7 bases). The CDR3 contains 15 residues. Trimming cost V 3 bases and J 8 bases, with 18 bases left between them. Germline V lookup: CDR1 SGHRS, CDR2 YFSETQ. The chain's CDR3 is CASSSNPEGGDEQFF. CDR3 DNA: TGCGCCAGCAGCTCTAATCCCGAGGGGGGGGATGAGCAGTTCTTC. The full variable domain, completed using reference TRBV5-1 and TRBJ2-1, is KAGVTQTPRYLIKTRGQQVTLSCSPISGHRSVSWYQQTPGQGLQFLFEYFSETQRNKGNFPGRFSGRQFSNSRSEMNVSTLELGDSALYLCASSSNPEGGDEQFFGPGTRLTVL.

This clone was observed a single time. The chain couples TRBV19 to TRBJ1-2; possible D gene TRBD1, 5 bases. The CDR3 length is 13 residues. CDR1 is LNHDA and CDR2 is SQIVND in the germline V gene (reference sequence). V dropped 3 bases and J dropped 4 bases, with 9 bases sitting between them. The DNA of the CDR3 is TGTGCCAGTAGTATCGGGGGGACCTATGGCTACACCTTC. Its translation is CASSIGGTYGYTF.

This clone was observed once. The chain joins TRBV5-5 to TRBJ1-2; 10 bases align to TRBD1. The CDR3 runs to 14 residues. Germline CDR1 is SGHKS and CDR2 is YYEKEE (reference sequence). J was trimmed by 2 bases and V by 4 bases; bases with no gene match: 2. DNA of the CDR3: TGTGCCAGCAGCCCGGACAGGGGGAACTATGGCTACACCTTC. It yields the protein CASSPDRGNYGYTF.

This chain uses TRBV5-1 with TRBJ2-3; possible D gene TRBD2, 5 bases. The germline CDR1 and CDR2 sequences are SGHRS and YFSETQ. Trimming stripped 6 bases from V and 0 bases from J, with 14 bases between. This CDR3 contains 15 residues. In DNA, the CDR3 is TGCGCCAGCAAGATCGGGGTCGCCAGCACAGATACGCAGTATTTT. Its translation is CASKIGVASTDTQYF. The full variable domain, completed using reference TRBV5-1 and TRBJ2-3, is KAGVTQTPRYLIKTRGQQVTLSCSPISGHRSVSWYQQTPGQGLQFLFEYFSETQRNKGNFPGRFSGRQFSNSRSEMNVSTLELGDSALYLCASKIGVASTDTQYFGPGTRLTVL.

The genes are TRBV3-1 (or the pseudogene TRBV3-2) and TRBJ2-3, with 7 bases fitting TRBD1. Looked up from germline, CDR1 is LGHDT and CDR2 is YNNKEL (reference sequence). CDR3 length: 15 amino acids. V shed 3 bases and J 6 bases; nucleotides not matched to a gene: 9. The CDR3 region is CASSQTGSARDTQYF. The CDR3 bases are TGTGCCAGCAGCCAGACAGGGTCCGCGCGGGATACGCAGTATTTT.

This chain connects TRBV27 to TRBJ1-1; 8 nucleotides line up with TRBD1. Germline lookup yields CDR1 MNHEY and CDR2 SMNVEV (reference sequence). The trim removed 2 bases at V and 0 bases at J, leaving 2 bases unmatched. There are 15 residues in the CDR3. The CDR3 DNA sequence: TGTGCCAGCAGTTTAAGACAGGGGATGAACACTGAAGCTTTCTTT. Translating it yields CASSLRQGMNTEAFF.

This clone was detected a few times. V is TRBV29-1 and J is TRBJ2-1; D is perhaps TRBD1 (6 bases). This CDR3 spans 16 amino acids. The germline gives CDR1 SQVTM, CDR2 ANQGSEA. The ends were cut back, 4 bases at V and 12 bases at J, with 28 bases in the middle. For the CDR3, the DNA is TGCAGCGTTGTGGGTTATAAGTTCCAAGACTCCAGGGGGCAGTTCTTC. Protein: CSVVGYKFQDSRGQFF.

The gene calls are TRBV5-1 and TRBJ2-1, with 10 bases lining up with TRBD2. This CDR3 contains 15 residues. Germline-derived CDR1 and CDR2 are SGHRS and YFSETQ. V trimming: 5 bases; J trimming: 6 bases; junction bases outside the gene matches: 8. DNA of the CDR3: TGCGCCAGCAGATCTGGACTAGCGGCAGGCAATGAGCAGTTCTTC. This encodes CASRSGLAAGNEQFF. Using reference TRBV5-1 and TRBJ2-1 for the parts outside the CDR3, the full variable domain is KAGVTQTPRYLIKTRGQQVTLSCSPISGHRSVSWYQQTPGQGLQFLFEYFSETQRNKGNFPGRFSGRQFSNSRSEMNVSTLELGDSALYLCASRSGLAAGNEQFFGPGTRLTVL.

The rearrangement joins TRBV7-2 to TRBJ2-7; no definite D call. V lost 5 bases, J lost 2 bases, and 10 bases lay in between. CDR1 is SGHTA, CDR2 FQGNSA, per germline. CDR3 size: 13 residues. CDR3: CASSPGPTYEQYF. CDR3 DNA sequence: TGTGCCAGCAGCCCAGGACCGACCTACGAGCAGTACTTC.

The chain uses TRBV18 and TRBJ1-5; D is undetermined. CDR1 is KGHSH and CDR2 is LQKENI in the germline V gene. The CDR3 is 13 amino acids. V gave up 3 bases and J gave up 4 bases, with 7 bases separating them. The DNA for the CDR3 is TGTGCCAGCTCACCCTCCGGGAATCAGCCCCAGCATTTT. Residues: CASSPSGNQPQHF.

V gene TRBV29-1 combines with J gene TRBJ1-5; TRBD1 might be the D (5 bases). Deletions cut 5 bases from V and 0 bases from J, with 14 bases between. CDR3 length equals 15 residues. CDR1 is SQVTM, CDR2 ANQGSEA, per germline. Here the CDR3 reads CSVSETGNSNQPQHF. Here the CDR3 DNA reads TGCAGCGTTAGCGAAACAGGTAATAGCAATCAGCCCCAGCATTTT.

This rearrangement joins TRBV29-1 to TRBJ2-7; D not resolved. Trimming pared 7 bases from V and 2 bases from J, leaving 9 bases between. The CDR3 covers 11 residues. The germline V gene encodes CDR1 SQVTM and CDR2 ANQGSEA. This CDR3 is CSASTAYEQYF. The CDR3 DNA reads as TGCAGCGCTTCAACCGCCTACGAGCAGTACTTC.

This clone was observed once. The rearrangement joins TRBV19 to TRBJ1-5; D unresolved. The germline V and J ends were trimmed by 4 bases and 4 bases, with 17 bases remaining between them. Germline lookup yields CDR1 LNHDA and CDR2 SQIVND (reference sequence). There are 16 residues in the CDR3. The CDR3 DNA is TGTGCCAGTAGTACACCGGTAGGGTTTGGGAATCAGCCCCAGCATTTT. Translated, it gives CASSTPVGFGNQPQHF.

There are a few counts of this clone. The chain recombines TRBV5-5 with TRBJ2-3; D gene uncertain. The germline V gene encodes CDR1 SGHKS and CDR2 YYEKEE (reference sequence). The CDR3 length is 12 residues. The V gene lost 5 bases and the J gene lost 6 bases, with 10 bases spanning the gap. Here the CDR3 DNA reads TGTGCCAGCAGTTTAATGTGGGATACGCAGTATTTT. Amino acids: CASSLMWDTQYF.

This clone was seen once. The chain links TRBV5-1 to TRBJ2-3; D may be TRBD2 (5 bases). There are 14 residues in the CDR3. V dropped 5 bases and J dropped 1 base, with 11 bases sitting between them. Germline CDR1 reads SGHRS; CDR2 reads YFSETQ. DNA of the CDR3: TGCGCCAGCAGTTCGGGATTTCGCACAGATACGCAGTATTTT. It specifies CASSSGFRTDTQYF.

The table lists this clone with a count of one. The chain carries TRBV6-5 and TRBJ2-7; 8 nucleotides agree with TRBD1. Trimming at V came to 0 bases and at J to 3 bases, leaving 4 bases not matched to a gene. The CDR3 has 15 residues. Germline V gene sequence: CDR1 MNHEY, CDR2 SVGAGI. As DNA, the CDR3 is TGTGCCAGCAGTTACTCTCCACAGGGGGGCTACGAGCAGTACTTC. Its protein is CASSYSPQGGYEQYF.